The 10 T cell receptor beta chains below all came from one sample that was sequenced in a study of graft-versus-host responses after intestinal transplantation. Data came from immunoSEQ multiplex PCR; TCRdb stores just in-frame clones and leaves some out. This table holds approximately 19,000 clones, 90% found once. This specimen consisted of PBMCs, obtained approximately 56 weeks after transplant. Receptors were obtained from a human patient who received an intestinal transplant, so some T cells may come from the graft donor.

The gene calls are TRBV4-2 and TRBJ2-7; 8 bases are a match to TRBD2. The CDR3 contains 15 residues. Germline CDR1 and CDR2: LGHNA and YNFKEQ. With 0 bases clipped from V and 0 bases from J, the junction kept 1 base outside the gene matches. CDR3 loop: CASSQDGGASYEQYF. The CDR3 nucleotides read TGTGCCAGCAGCCAAGACGGGGGGGCCTCCTACGAGCAGTACTTC.

The chain uses TRBV6-1 and TRBJ2-4; D tentatively reads TRBD1 or TRBD2 (5 bases each). Germline assignment: CDR1 MNHNS and CDR2 SASEGT. The CDR3 totals 14 residues. V was clipped by 6 bases and J by 7 bases, with 16 bases between them. Written as DNA, the CDR3 is TGTGCCAGCAGCGATGGGGGTTGGGGGAACATTCAGTACTTC. Protein product: CASSDGGWGNIQYF.

The rearrangement joins TRBV28 to TRBJ1-4; D is uncertain. The CDR3 sequence is 14 residues long. Trimming took off 3 bases at V and 0 bases at J, with 5 bases between the two ends. The germline V gene encodes CDR1 MDHEN and CDR2 SYDVKM. The CDR3 sequence: CASSFPSTNEKLFF. As DNA, the CDR3 is TGTGCCAGCAGTTTCCCTTCAACTAATGAAAAACTGTTTTTT.

J is TRBJ2-2 and V is TRBV19; 8 positions match TRBD1. Germline V gene data show CDR1 as LNHDA and CDR2 as SQIVND (reference sequence). The J segment lost 5 bases and the V segment lost 3 bases, leaving 8 bases of the junction unmatched. This CDR3 is 16 amino acids long. The CDR3 region has the DNA TGTGCCAGTAGTATTAACCAGGGGGCGGGAACCGGGGAGCTGTTTTTT. This sequence encodes CASSINQGAGTGELFF.

The rearrangement uses TRBV6-1 and TRBJ2-7; 7 bases are shared with TRBD1. Losses at the gene ends were 5 bases for V and 7 bases for J; bases not matched to a gene: 5. Germline-derived CDR1 and CDR2 are MNHNS and SASEGT. There are 12 residues in the CDR3. Here the CDR3 DNA reads TGTGCCAGCAGTTATACAGGGGAAGAGCAGTACTTC. It specifies CASSYTGEEQYF.

The chain carries TRBV18 and TRBJ2-5; D gene uncertain. The CDR3 extends over 15 amino acids. CDR1 KGHSH and CDR2 LQKENI come from the germline V gene. The ends were cut back, 3 bases at V and 2 bases at J, with 13 bases in the middle. Here the CDR3 DNA reads TGTGCCAGCTCACCGGCCCGATTGGGGCAAGAGACCCAGTACTTC. Amino acids: CASSPARLGQETQYF.

The rearrangement uses TRBV28 and TRBJ2-4; 9 nucleotides match TRBD2. V dropped 6 bases and J dropped 0; count of bases not matched to a gene: 6. CDR1 is MDHEN, CDR2 SYDVKM, per germline. The CDR3 consists of 16 residues. Here the CDR3 reads CASRTSGVLAKNIQYF. CDR3 in DNA: TGTGCCAGCAGGACTAGCGGAGTACTAGCCAAAAACATTCAGTACTTC.

J is TRBJ2-5 and V is TRBV6-1; D uncertain. CDR3 length equals 14 residues. CDR1 and CDR2 from the germline V gene are MNHNS and SASEGT. V gave up 2 bases and J gave up 3 bases, with 10 bases separating them. The CDR3 DNA is TGTGCCAGCAGTGAATTAGGCGGAGAAGAGACCCAGTACTTC. It yields the protein CASSELGGEETQYF.

The chain is built from TRBV5-1 and TRBJ2-7, with D perhaps matching TRBD2 (5 bases). The V gene lost 5 bases and the J gene lost 0 bases, with 12 bases spanning the gap. The CDR3 sequence is 14 residues long. The germline V gene has CDR1 SGHRS and CDR2 YFSETQ. The CDR3 coding sequence is TGCGCCAGCAGTACCCTCGGGGACTCCTACGAGCAGTACTTC. It codes for CASSTLGDSYEQYF.

The V and J genes are TRBV2 and TRBJ2-6; 8 bases line up with TRBD1. Germline CDR1 reads SNHLY; CDR2 reads FYNNEI. This CDR3 contains 17 residues. The V and J ends lost 6 bases and 3 bases, in that order; junction bases with no gene match: 10. The CDR3 reads CASSPGGPYSGANVLTF. CDR3 in DNA: TGTGCCAGCAGCCCAGGGGGCCCCTATAGTGGGGCCAACGTCCTGACTTTC.